This T cell receptor beta chain was identified during a study of beta chain features in type 1 diabetes. Study-level results: Among all four CD4+ subsets, Type 1 diabetes patients had TCRB CDR3s that were moderately but significantly shorter. The naive, central memory and Treg TCRB repertoires showed an apparent similarity that was greater among patients than among healthy donors. Reads derived from cDNA could over-represent cells showing high TCR expression.

This CDR3 region has 17 residues. Losses at the gene ends were 0 bases for V and 2 bases for J; bases not matched to a gene: 2. The germline V gene encodes CDR1 WNHNN and CDR2 SYGVQD (reference sequence). CD45RO/CCR7/CD25/CD127/CD95/CD27 sorting isolated CD4+ naive, central memory, regulatory and stem cell-like memory cells. On this clone: Its antigen is as yet unknown.

Every bit of the isolated RNA underwent reverse transcription, so sequencing read expressed TCRB transcripts. Assay: immunoSEQ multiplex PCR; the TCRdb copy retains only in-frame clones and omits some. The sample records about 710,000 clones, more than 13% being singletons. The receptor was isolated from a man between 18 and 29 years old with type 1 diabetes. The sequenced material came from naive CD4+ T cells from blood. The genes are TRBV10-1 and TRBJ2-3, with TRBD2 identical over 13 bases. The CDR3 nucleotides are TGCGCCAGCAGTGAGTCGGGACTAGCGGGAAACACAGATACGCAGTATTTT. The encoded protein is CASSESGLAGNTDTQYF.